Shown below are 15 T cell receptor beta chains from a single sample sequenced in a study of CD8 T cells in Susac syndrome. Reverse transcription of roughly 0.45 to 1 ug RNA used random hexamers. From the immunoSEQ multiplex PCR reads, TCRdb called clonotypes with MiXCR, one entry per CDR3 protein. The data contain a few hundred thousand distinct CDR3 sequences, roughly 96% of them seen just once; the ten biggest clones take up 0.075% to 0.095%. Sample: CD4+ T cells from PBMCs. Receptor source: a human donor with multiple sclerosis.

The V and J genes are TRBV20-1 and TRBJ2-1, with 9 bases identical to TRBD1. This CDR3 contains 14 residues. Germline CDR1 and CDR2: DFQATT and SNEGSKA (reference sequence). The V segment lost 0 bases and the J segment 4 bases; nucleotides outside the gene matches: 1. Here the CDR3 reads CSARDGTGYNEQFF. CDR3 DNA sequence: TGCAGTGCTAGAGATGGGACAGGGTACAATGAGCAGTTCTTC.

The genes are TRBV4-1 and TRBJ1-1, with D possibly matching TRBD1 (5 bases). V was clipped by 4 bases and J by 3 bases, with 18 bases between them. The CDR3 length is 16 residues. Germline V CDR1 and CDR2: MGHRA, YSYEKL. The CDR3 DNA follows: TGCGCCAGCAGCCCGGGGGAAGGGATTATCTACACTGAAGCTTTCTTT. Protein sequence: CASSPGEGIIYTEAFF.

The CDR3 reads CSVGIRHRNTEAFF. In DNA form, the CDR3 reads TGCAGCGTGGGAATCCGACACCGGAACACTGAAGCTTTCTTT. The chain uses TRBV29-1 and TRBJ1-1; D is undetermined. V dropped 6 bases and J dropped 1 base, with 15 bases sitting between them. Germline CDR1 reads SQVTM; CDR2 reads ANQGSEA. The CDR3 covers 14 residues.

This rearrangement joins TRBV5-1 to TRBJ2-4; TRBD2 is a possible D gene (7 bases). Trimming cost V 1 base and J 0 bases, with 17 bases left between them. The CDR3 runs 18 residues. Germline assignment: CDR1 SGHRS and CDR2 YFSETQ. The CDR3 DNA sequence: TGCGCCAGCAGCTTGAGGGGGAGGGAGCCAATAGCCAAAAACATTCAGTACTTC. Encoded protein: CASSLRGREPIAKNIQYF.

The chain combines TRBV7-2 with TRBJ2-2; D assignment may be TRBD1 or TRBD2 (5 bases each). Germline V gene sequence: CDR1 SGHTA, CDR2 FQGNSA. Deletions cut 4 bases from V and 3 bases from J, with 9 bases between. The CDR3 spans 14 residues. The CDR3 here is CASSSGTYTGELFF. For the CDR3, the DNA is TGTGCCAGCAGCTCCGGGACGTACACCGGGGAGCTGTTTTTT.

This sequence joins TRBV9 and TRBJ2-7; TRBD2 aligns across 10 bases. V trimming: 0 bases; J trimming: 6 bases; junction bases outside the gene matches: 6. The CDR3 is 15 amino acids. In germline, CDR1 is SGDLS, CDR2 YYNGEE. The CDR3 DNA reads TGTGCCAGCAGCGTAGGACTAGCGGGCCTCAGCGAGCAGTACTTC. Amino acids: CASSVGLAGLSEQYF.

The chain links TRBV29-1 to TRBJ1-1; tentatively, D is TRBD1 (5 bases). The CDR3 is 14 residues long. Germline CDR1 and CDR2: SQVTM and ANQGSEA. The V gene lost 7 bases and the J gene lost 1 base, with 16 bases spanning the gap. CDR3 sequence: CSATAARQNTEAFF. Written as DNA, the CDR3 is TGCAGCGCGACAGCCGCGCGACAGAACACTGAAGCTTTCTTT.

The V call is TRBV24-1, the J call TRBJ2-1, with D possibly matching TRBD2 (6 bases). V was clipped by 2 bases and J by 5 bases, with 12 bases between them. The germline V gene has CDR1 KGHDR and CDR2 SFDVKD. CDR3 length: 15 amino acids. The CDR3 loop reads CATSDSGLGNNEQFF. The CDR3 DNA is TGTGCCACCAGTGATTCGGGACTGGGAAACAATGAGCAGTTCTTC.

The chain recombines TRBV30 with TRBJ1-1; D uncertain. The length of the CDR3 is 13 residues. The V end was cut by 3 bases, the J end by 0 bases, with 8 bases between. From germline, CDR1 is GTSNPN and CDR2 SVGIG (reference sequence). The CDR3 is CAWSDGLNTEAFF. The CDR3 bases are TGTGCCTGGAGCGACGGACTGAACACTGAAGCTTTCTTT. The complete variable domain, with remaining parts taken from reference TRBV30 and TRBJ1-1, reads SQTIHQWPATLVQPVGSPLSLECTVEGTSNPNLYWYRQAAGRGLQLLFYSVGIGQISSEVPQNLSASRPQDRQFILSSKKLLLSDSGFYLCAWSDGLNTEAFFGQGTRLTVV.

This clonotype is a singleton in its sample. The gene calls are TRBV25-1 and TRBJ2-1; D may correspond to TRBD1 or TRBD2 (5 bases each). Per germline, CDR1 MGHDK and CDR2 SYGVNS. The CDR3 extends over 12 amino acids. V was pared by 3 bases and J by 10 bases, with 10 bases between. In nucleotides, the CDR3 is TGTGCCAGCAGTGAGTCCTGGGGGGAGCAGTTCTTC. This sequence encodes CASSESWGEQFF.

J is TRBJ1-1 and V is TRBV2; D gene unclear. Germline CDR1 and CDR2: SNHLY and FYNNEI. The CDR3 is 10 amino acids. Trimming removed 5 bases at V and 11 bases at J, with 9 bases between. The CDR3 nucleotides are TGTGCCAGCAGTCGGGTGGGTGCTTTCTTT. This translates into CASSRVGAFF.

The rearrangement joins TRBV27 to TRBJ2-7; the match to TRBD1 covers 7 bases. Per germline, CDR1 MNHEY and CDR2 SMNVEV (reference sequence). The CDR3 loop spans 14 amino acids. With V trimmed by 6 bases and J by 2 bases, 7 bases remained unmatched. The CDR3 protein is CASRTQGDPYEQYF. In DNA, the CDR3 is TGTGCCAGCAGAACCCAGGGGGATCCCTACGAGCAGTACTTC.

The V call is TRBV29-1, the J call TRBJ1-4, with a weak D call TRBD1 (5 bases). V gave up 6 bases and J gave up 4 bases, with 15 bases separating them. The germline CDR1 and CDR2 sequences are SQVTM and ANQGSEA. The length of the CDR3 is 14 residues. DNA of the CDR3: TGCAGCGTCGTAGGGGTAGGCGTTAATGAAAAACTGTTTTTT. This codes for CSVVGVGVNEKLFF.

The DNA for the CDR3 is TGCAGTGCTAGATCGGGGGGAGGACTCTCCTACAATGAGCAGTTCTTC. Protein product: CSARSGGGLSYNEQFF. The chain employs TRBV20-1 and TRBJ2-1; TRBD2 aligns across 7 bases. Germline loops: CDR1 DFQATT, CDR2 SNEGSKA (reference sequence). J lost 0 bases, V lost 2 bases, and 7 bases had no gene match. The CDR3 is 16 amino acids.

The chain employs TRBV7-6 and TRBJ1-1, with no clear D. The germline gives CDR1 SGHVS, CDR2 FNYEAQ. The CDR3 has 13 residues. Between the trimmed V and J ends, which lost 0 bases and 3 bases, there was a span of 5 bases. The CDR3 DNA follows: TGTGCCAGCAGCTTAGCGCTGGACACTGAAGCTTTCTTT. Its translation: CASSLALDTEAFF.